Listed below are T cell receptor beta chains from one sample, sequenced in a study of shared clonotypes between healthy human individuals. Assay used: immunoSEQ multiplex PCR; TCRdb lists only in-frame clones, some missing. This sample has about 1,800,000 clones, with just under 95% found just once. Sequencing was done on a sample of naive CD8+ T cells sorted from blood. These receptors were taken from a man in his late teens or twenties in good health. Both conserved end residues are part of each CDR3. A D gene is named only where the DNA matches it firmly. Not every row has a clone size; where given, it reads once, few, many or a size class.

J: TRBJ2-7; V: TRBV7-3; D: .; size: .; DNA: TGTGCCAGCAGCTTAATGAAAGAAAGCGAGCAGTACTTC; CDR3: CASSLMKESEQYF
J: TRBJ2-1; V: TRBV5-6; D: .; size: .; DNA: TGTGCCAGCAGCTTGGTGGCAGCGGTTGAGCAGTTCTTC; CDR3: CASSLVAAVEQFF
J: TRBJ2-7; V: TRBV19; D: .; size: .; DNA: TGTGCCAGTAGTATCTCTGGGGGCCACGAGCAGTACTTC; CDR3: CASSISGGHEQYF
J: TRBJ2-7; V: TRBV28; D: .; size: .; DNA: TGTGCCAGCAGTTTCCCTTCCTACGAGCAGTACTTC; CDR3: CASSFPSYEQYF
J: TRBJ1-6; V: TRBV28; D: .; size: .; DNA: TGTGCCAGCAGTTCAGGGAGCTCCTATAATTCACCCCTCCACTTT; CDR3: CASSSGSSYNSPLHF
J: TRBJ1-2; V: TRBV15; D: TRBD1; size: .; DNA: TGTGCCACCAGCTCCCAAAGACAGGGGGACTATGGCTACACCTTC; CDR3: CATSSQRQGDYGYTF
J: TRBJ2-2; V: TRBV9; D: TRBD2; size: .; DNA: TGTGCCAGCAGCGTATATCCTAGCGGGGGATCGAACACCGGGGAGCTGTTTTTT; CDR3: CASSVYPSGGSNTGELFF
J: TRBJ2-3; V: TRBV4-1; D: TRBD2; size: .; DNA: TGCGCCAGCAGCCCACAGGGACTAGCCGGAACAGATACGCAGTATTTT; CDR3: CASSPQGLAGTDTQYF
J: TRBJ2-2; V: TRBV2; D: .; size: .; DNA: TGTGCCAGCAGGGGGGTGGGCGGAAACACCGGGGAGCTGTTTTTT; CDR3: CASRGVGGNTGELFF
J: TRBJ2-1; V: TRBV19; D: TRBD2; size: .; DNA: TGTGCCAGTAGCCCCAGACTAGCGGGAGTTCCCTACAATGAGCAGTTCTTC; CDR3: CASSPRLAGVPYNEQFF
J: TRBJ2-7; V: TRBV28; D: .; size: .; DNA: TGTGCCAGCAGGCTCACAGGAAATCCCAACGAGCAGTACTTC; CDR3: CASRLTGNPNEQYF
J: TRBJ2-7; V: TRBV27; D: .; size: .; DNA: TGTGCCAGCAGTTCGAGGGAGTTCGGCTCCTACGAGCAGTACTTC; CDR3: CASSSREFGSYEQYF
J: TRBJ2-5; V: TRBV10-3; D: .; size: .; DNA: TGTGCCATCAGTGCGTCGGGGGAAATCCAAGAGACCCAGTACTTC; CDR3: CAISASGEIQETQYF
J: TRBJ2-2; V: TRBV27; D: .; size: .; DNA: TGTGCCAGCAGTTATCGTCTTCTCACCGGGGAGCTGTTTTTT; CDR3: CASSYRLLTGELFF
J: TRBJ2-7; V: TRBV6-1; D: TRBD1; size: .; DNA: TGTGCCAGCAAAAAGGACAGGAACTCCTACGAGCAGTACTTC; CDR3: CASKKDRNSYEQYF
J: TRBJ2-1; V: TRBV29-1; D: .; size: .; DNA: TGCAGCGTTGATATAGCGAATGAGCAGTTCTTC; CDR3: CSVDIANEQFF
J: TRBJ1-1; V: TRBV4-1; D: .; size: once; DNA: TGCGCCAGCAGCCAAGCGCACCTGGCGGAGAACACTGAAGCTTTCTTT; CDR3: CASSQAHLAENTEAFF
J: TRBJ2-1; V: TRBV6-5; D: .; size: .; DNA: TGTGCCAGCAGTTACCTTAGGGGCAATGAGCAGTTCTTC; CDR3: CASSYLRGNEQFF
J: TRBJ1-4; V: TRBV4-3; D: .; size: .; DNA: TGCGCCAGCAGCCAAGATCCAGCGTGGGTGGCTGAAAAACTGTTTTTT; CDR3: CASSQDPAWVAEKLFF
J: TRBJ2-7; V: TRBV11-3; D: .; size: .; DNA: TGTGCCAGCAGCTTAGGCGGCCGGGGCGAGCAGTACTTC; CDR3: CASSLGGRGEQYF
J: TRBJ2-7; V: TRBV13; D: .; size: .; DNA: TGTGCCAGCAGCTTCGAAACAGGGGAGGGGACCTACGAGCAGTACTTC; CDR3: CASSFETGEGTYEQYF
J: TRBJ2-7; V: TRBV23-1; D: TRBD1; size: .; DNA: TGCGCCAGCAGCCCTAACAGGGGCTCTGCCTACGAGCAGTACTTC; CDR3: CASSPNRGSAYEQYF
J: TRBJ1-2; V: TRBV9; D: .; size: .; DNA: TGTGCCAGCAGCGGATACGACGGTGGTAACTATGGCTACACCTTC; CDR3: CASSGYDGGNYGYTF
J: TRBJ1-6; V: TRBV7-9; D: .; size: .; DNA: TGTGCCAGCAGCTTAGCTTCCTTGCGGGTTGTCTATAATTCACCCCTCCACTTT; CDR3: CASSLASLRVVYNSPLHF
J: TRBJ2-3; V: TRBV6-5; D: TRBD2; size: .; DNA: TGTGCCAGCAGTTACACCGGGGGGAGTTCGCATACGCAGTATTTT; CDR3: CASSYTGGSSHTQYF
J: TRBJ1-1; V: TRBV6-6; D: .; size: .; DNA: TGTGCCAGCAGTCTGGCTAGGTGGACTGAAGCTTTCTTT; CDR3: CASSLARWTEAFF
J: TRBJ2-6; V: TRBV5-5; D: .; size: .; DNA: TGTGCCAGCAGCTTGGGTGGTTCCGCCAACGTCCTGACTTTC; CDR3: CASSLGGSANVLTF
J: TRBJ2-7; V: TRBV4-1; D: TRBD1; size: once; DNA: TGCGCCAGCAGCCAAAACGGTCAGGGACAGGGGCCAGTTTCCTACGAGCAGTACTTC; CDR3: CASSQNGQGQGPVSYEQYF
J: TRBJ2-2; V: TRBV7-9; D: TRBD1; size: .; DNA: TGTGCCAGCAGCTCTCGGACAGGGCTTGACACCGGGGAGCTGTTTTTT; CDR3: CASSSRTGLDTGELFF
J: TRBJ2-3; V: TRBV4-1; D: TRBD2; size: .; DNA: TGCGCCAGCAGCCAAGGACTAGCGGGGGATATAGATACGCAGTATTTT; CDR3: CASSQGLAGDIDTQYF
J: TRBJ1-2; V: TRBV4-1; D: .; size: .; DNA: TGCGCCAGCAGCCAAGTGGTACAGGGCGACTATGGCTACACCTTC; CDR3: CASSQVVQGDYGYTF
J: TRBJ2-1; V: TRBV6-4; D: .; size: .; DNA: TGTGCTTGCTACGACGGGTTCTATGAGCAGTTCTTC; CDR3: CACYDGFYEQFF
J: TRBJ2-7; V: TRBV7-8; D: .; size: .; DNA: TGTGCCAGCAGCTCCCCGTACAGATACGAGCAGTACTTC; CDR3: CASSSPYRYEQYF
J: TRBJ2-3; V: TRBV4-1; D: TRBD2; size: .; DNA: TGCGCTAGCGGGCCCACAGATACGCAGTATTTT; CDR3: CASGPTDTQYF
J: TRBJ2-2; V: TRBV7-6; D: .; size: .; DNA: TGTGCCAGCAGCTTATGGGGGAATGATGGGGAGCTGTTTTTT; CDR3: CASSLWGNDGELFF
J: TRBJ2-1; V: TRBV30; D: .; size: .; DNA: TGTGCCTGGAGTGTTGGAGGGGATGAGCAGTTCTTC; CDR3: CAWSVGGDEQFF
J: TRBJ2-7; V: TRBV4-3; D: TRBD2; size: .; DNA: TGCGCCAGCAGCCAAGATAGCGTTGGAGTAGCGGGATCCTCCGAGCAGTACTTC; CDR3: CASSQDSVGVAGSSEQYF
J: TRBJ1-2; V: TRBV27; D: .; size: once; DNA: TGTGCCAGCAGTCCCCGTGGGGGGGGGATCTATGGCTACACCTTC; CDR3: CASSPRGGGIYGYTF
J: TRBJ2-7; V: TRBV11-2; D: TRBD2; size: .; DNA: TGTGCCAGCAGCCTACTAGCGGTTTCCTACGAGCAGTACTTC; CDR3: CASSLLAVSYEQYF
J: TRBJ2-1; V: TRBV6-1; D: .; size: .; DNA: TGTGCCAGCACCCCCGACAGGTCCTACAATGAGCAGTTCTTC; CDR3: CASTPDRSYNEQFF
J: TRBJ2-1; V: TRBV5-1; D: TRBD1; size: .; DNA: TGCGCCAGCAGCCCGGAGGGGACAGGGGCCAATGAGCAGTTCTTC; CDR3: CASSPEGTGANEQFF
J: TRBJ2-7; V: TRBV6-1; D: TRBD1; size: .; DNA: TGTGCCAGCAGTGAAGTGAGGGACAGCTTCTACGAGCAGTACTTC; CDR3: CASSEVRDSFYEQYF
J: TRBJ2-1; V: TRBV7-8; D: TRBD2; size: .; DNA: TGTGCCAGCAGCTGGGGACTAGCGGGAAATGAGCAGTTCTTC; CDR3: CASSWGLAGNEQFF
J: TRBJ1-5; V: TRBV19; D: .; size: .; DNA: TGTGCCAGTAGATATAGCAATCAGCCCCAGCATTTT; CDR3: CASRYSNQPQHF
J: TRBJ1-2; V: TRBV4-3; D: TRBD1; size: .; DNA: TGCGCCAGCAGCCAAGTCGTACAGGGGGAAGGCTACACCTTC; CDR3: CASSQVVQGEGYTF
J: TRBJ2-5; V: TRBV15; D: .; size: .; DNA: TGTGCCACCAGCAGAGGGCGCCTCCAAGAGACCCAGTACTTC; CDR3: CATSRGRLQETQYF
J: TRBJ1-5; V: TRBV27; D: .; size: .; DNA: TGTGCCAGCAGTTTTTTGGGGCCCAATCAGCCCCAGCATTTT; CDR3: CASSFLGPNQPQHF
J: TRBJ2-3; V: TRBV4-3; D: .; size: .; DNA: TGCGCCAGCAGCCCTTATGGAGGGGAAGGGCTAACAGATACGCAGTATTTT; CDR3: CASSPYGGEGLTDTQYF
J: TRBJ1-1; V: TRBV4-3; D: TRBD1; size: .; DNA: TGCGCCAGCAGCCAAGACCTCTCGACAGGGTCAGCTGAAGCTTTCTTT; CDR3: CASSQDLSTGSAEAFF
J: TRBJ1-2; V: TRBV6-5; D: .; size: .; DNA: TGTGCCAGCAGTTCCTCAGGACCGGATGGCTACACCTTC; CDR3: CASSSSGPDGYTF
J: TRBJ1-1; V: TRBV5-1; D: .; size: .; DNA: TGCGCCAGCAGCATAAGCGGGATTAACACTGAAGCTTTCTTT; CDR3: CASSISGINTEAFF
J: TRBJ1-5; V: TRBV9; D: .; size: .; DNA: TGTGCCAGCTCCGACGGGGATAGCAATCAGCCCCAGCATTTT; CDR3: CASSDGDSNQPQHF
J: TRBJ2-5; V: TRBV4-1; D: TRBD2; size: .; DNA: TGCGCCAGCAGTGGACTAGCGGGAAGTGAGACCCAGTACTTC; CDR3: CASSGLAGSETQYF